By frequency in the sample, the clone carrying this TCR beta chain is medium-sized. Its antigen is not known. Trimming cost V 6 bases and J 4 bases; bases outside gene matches: 1. Germline-derived CDR1 and CDR2 are LNHDA and SQIVND (reference sequence). The CDR3 runs to 13 residues. TRB rearrangements spanning V, D and J were amplified using mixed TRB-A/B primers. MiXCR was run by TCRdb on the multiplex PCR reads, yielding one entry per CDR3 protein. This sample yields over 15,000 distinct CDR3 sequences, of which 37% are seen a single time; 15% to 20% belongs to the top ten. This entry comes from a study of T cell repertoires in aging, cancer and after chemotherapy. Study results and caveats: Rebound thymic output was suggested by rising median generation probability during chemotherapy in each cancer cohort.

The template was genomic DNA from peripheral blood, not RNA. This rearrangement joins TRBV19 to TRBJ2-5; 11 bases agree with TRBD1. The receptor comes from a human donor with a solid tumor. Sequenced: blood. The CDR3 region is CASRGTGGETQYF. In DNA, the CDR3 is TGTGCCAGTAGGGGGACAGGGGGAGAGACCCAGTACTTC.